The T cell receptor beta chain described here comes from a study of PD-1 blockade in classical Hodgkin lymphoma (dated by TCRdb to the early 2020s). Describing the broader study: Nivolumab dosing was 3 mg/kg intravenously every 2 weeks, continuing until either disease progression or unacceptable toxicity. A peripheral blood immune signature of response to PD-1 blockade in classical Hodgkin lymphoma was defined using TCR beta sequencing and CyTOF. Broad study findings and their caveats: Baseline TCR diversity was reported as lower in newly diagnosed patients than in healthy donors, and lower still in relapsed/refractory patients. Lower diversity was seen in patients whose nivolumab began less than 1 year after ASCT, and these patients were left out of later analyses so that immune reconstitution would not confound the results. Trial patients with a complete response had baseline diversity similar to that of newly diagnosed patients, while partial responders and progressors had significantly lower diversity. Only a single clinical trial cohort was studied, and what caused the repertoire differences, possibly disease activity or prior therapy, remained undefined. A significant rise by C4D1 was seen in CD4+ but not CD8+ TCR diversity (p=0.0027 vs p=0.16), with the rise being most apparent in complete responders (p=0.02).

Reading the label with the study, this specimen's time point is: cycle 1 day 1 (C1D1), immediately before nivolumab initiation. Every trial patient had relapsed following autologous stem cell transplantation, and prior brentuximab vedotin exposure was what differed among cohorts A, B and C. The trial cohort comprised some 60 patients with relapsed/refractory classical Hodgkin lymphoma whose best overall responses were complete response, partial response or progressive disease. In the multi-cohort phase II CheckMate 205 trial, trial patients received single-agent nivolumab. An independent review committee assessed best overall response by applying the 2007 International Working Group response criteria. Trial PBMCs were collected immediately before nivolumab initiation (C1D1) and during therapy at cycle 2 day 1 and cycle 4 day 1. Peripheral blood was collected in 8 mL Vacutainer Cell Preparation Tubes, from which PBMCs were isolated by centrifugation and then cryopreserved.

Genomic DNA was isolated using the Qiagen DNeasy kit from unsorted PBMCs as well as from negatively selected CD4+ and CD8+ fractions. TCR beta CDR3 regions were subjected to amplification by immunoSEQ multiplex PCR with primers that anneal to V and J segments. A synthetic immune receptor repertoire was used to minimize amplification bias, and remaining bias was computationally removed after sequencing. The authors' pipeline ran thus. Custom Python scripts were used to quantify repertoire diversity as the Shannon entropy index. Unsorted, CD4+ and CD8+ repertoires were analyzed separately, except for combined analyses in which CD4+ and CD8+ sequences were merged in silico. Clonal expansion was defined as at least a 2-fold frequency increase after treatment relative to C1D1, with a pseudocount of 0.5 for undetected baseline clones. Singleton clones were defined as clones with 0 or 1 copy at C1D1, and non-singleton clones were defined as clones with 2 or more copies. Clones expanded in unsorted samples were assigned a CD4+, CD8+ or unknown annotation through matching of protein sequences in sorted samples from the same patient. Wilcoxon tests on paired samples were used to test changes in diversity from C1D1 to C4D1. This immuneACCESS table, as held by TCRdb, lists in-frame sequences with V and J called but not all clones. Of the missing ones, under half trace to an unresolved V gene in checked studies; the others have no known cause. V, J and clone size reflect that table, while D and trimming were determined from the DNA. The sample table lists 10,000 to 15,000 clones, roughly 77% of them with a count of one. The ten most abundant clones make up 24% of the sample.

Turning to this clone: It lacks a known antigen. No much larger clonotype is one base removed from it; base qualities were not supplied.

The trim is 5 bases for V and 0 bases for J, with a gap of 12 bases between the germline ends. The germline V gene (reference sequence) yields MNHNY for CDR1 and SVGAGI for CDR2. Inclusive of the bounding cysteine and phenylalanine, the CDR3 is 15 residues long. The only DNA kept is the CDR3, 45 bases in frame from the first base. The rearrangement combines TRBV6-6 with TRBJ2-3; the D gene could be TRBD1 or TRBD2, each one agreeing over 5 bases. This sequence originates from a human donor with classical Hodgkin lymphoma. The sample here was peripheral blood mononuclear cells (PBMCs), taken at baseline. The bases read TGTGCCAGCAGTGGGGACCTAACTAGCACAGATACGCAGTATTTT. This sequence encodes CASSGDLTSTDTQYF.